This TCR beta chain was identified during a study of blood T cell repertoires in COVID-19. About the study: Samples representing acute and convalescent COVID-19 were sourced from the United States, Italy and Spain. T cells, B-cell-depleted T cells, or PBMCs supplied cDNA or gDNA.

As originally analysed: Amplification of reference gene primers provided the estimated nucleated cell counts. Measured with immunoSEQ multiplex PCR; TCRdb has only the in-frame clones, and not every one. The V and J calls and clone size were taken over from that table, and D and trimming were inferred from the DNA. This sample has some 210,000 clones, with about nine tenths found just once. The V gene's germline CDR1 is SGHAT and CDR2 FQNNGV. CDR3 length: 15 residues. V was clipped by 6 bases and J by 5 bases, with 19 bases between them. The sequencing input was peripheral blood. This clonotype was obtained from a woman aged 40 to 50 with acute or convalescent COVID-19. The rearrangement links TRBV11-2 to TRBJ1-2; maybe TRBD1 (6 bases). The CDR3 here is CASRTAGAQEYGYTF. The CDR3 region has the DNA TGTGCCAGCAGGACGGCGGGGGCGCAAGAATATGGCTACACCTTC. Variable domain in full (rest from reference TRBV11-2 and TRBJ1-2): EAGVAQSPRYKIIEKRQSVAFWCNPISGHATLYWYQQILGQGPKLLIQFQNNGVVDDSQLPKDRFSAERLKGVDSTLKIQPAKLEDSAVYLCASRTAGAQEYGYTFGSGTRLTVV.